This is a list of T cell receptor beta chains from one sample in a study of CDR3 diversity in severe acne. TCRdb called the PCR reads again in MiXCR, with one record for every CDR3 protein. Among fewer than 90,000 distinct CDR3 sequences listed, 45% to 65% were seen once. Sequencing input: blood. The receptors were sampled from a male donor in good health, without acne. CDR3s include the opening cysteine and the closing phenylalanine or tryptophan. Fields, in order: clone size, V gene, D gene, J gene, CDR3 protein, CDR3 DNA. The D gene is left open where the match is weak. Clone sizes are given selectively: once, few, many, or a class where the clone is expanded.

.	TRBV25-1	.	TRBJ2-1	CASPGQGFNNEQFF	TGTGCCAGCCCGGGACAAGGGTTTAACAATGAGCAGTTCTTC
once	TRBV10-2	.	TRBJ1-2	CASRGTPERGDGYTF	TGCGCCAGCAGGGGGACCCCGGAGCGAGGGGACGGCTACACCTTC
.	TRBV6-6	.	TRBJ1-1	CASSYSTDQGTEAFF	TGTGCCAGCAGTTACTCCACGGACCAGGGCACTGAAGCTTTCTTT
.	TRBV10-2	.	TRBJ1-1	CASSEDQALRTEAFF	TGCGCCAGCAGTGAGGACCAGGCCCTCCGGACTGAAGCTTTCTTT
.	TRBV2	.	TRBJ1-2	CASSELPSLGYTF	TGTGCCAGCAGTGAGTTACCTTCCTTAGGCTACACCTTC
.	TRBV5-1	TRBD1	TRBJ1-2	CASSTGQGISGYTF	TGCGCCAGCAGCACGGGACAGGGGATAAGTGGCTACACCTTC
once	TRBV6-1	TRBD1	TRBJ1-5	CASSYEPTGFRQPQHF	TGTGCCAGCAGTTACGAACCGACAGGGTTCAGGCAGCCCCAGCATTTT
many	TRBV7-9	.	TRBJ1-1	CASSLAQGIGTEAFF	TGTGCCAGCAGCTTAGCGCAGGGGATAGGCACTGAAGCTTTCTTT
few	TRBV5-5	.	TRBJ1-5	CASSLVVGVGGEPQHF	TGTGCCAGCAGCCTCGTGGTGGGGGTCGGCGGGGAGCCCCAGCATTTT
few	TRBV5-1	TRBD1	TRBJ1-2	CASSSLQGSDGYTF	TGCGCCAGCAGCAGCCTACAGGGGAGTGATGGCTACACCTTC
.	TRBV15	.	TRBJ2-2	CATRRGGITTGELFF	TGTGCCACCCGGCGGGGTGGGATAACCACCGGGGAGCTGTTTTTT
.	TRBV20-1	TRBD2	TRBJ2-1	CSAVRLAGIHNEQFF	TGCAGTGCCGTCCGACTAGCGGGGATCCACAATGAGCAGTTCTTC
.	TRBV7-3	TRBD1	TRBJ2-1	CASSFGDRAPKSSYNEQFF	TGTGCCAGCAGCTTTGGGGACAGGGCCCCCAAAAGCTCCTACAATGAGCAGTTCTTC
.	TRBV19	.	TRBJ2-3	CASSISKGTDTQYF	TGTGCCAGTAGTATCAGTAAGGGAACAGATACGCAGTATTTT
.	TRBV7-9	TRBD2	TRBJ2-1	CASSLRTSFPEQFF	TGTGCCAGCAGCTTAAGGACTAGCTTTCCTGAGCAGTTCTTC
many	TRBV11-2	TRBD2	TRBJ2-3	CASSLTLAGALTDTQYF	TGTGCCAGCAGCTTGACACTAGCGGGAGCCCTCACAGATACGCAGTATTTT
.	TRBV15	.	TRBJ1-1	CATSRRGGVTEAFF	TGTGCCACCAGCAGAAGGGGTGGAGTCACTGAAGCTTTCTTT
.	TRBV2	TRBD1	TRBJ2-5	CASSPGQGQETQYF	TGTGCCAGCAGCCCGGGACAGGGCCAAGAGACCCAGTACTTC
many	TRBV15	.	TRBJ1-4	CATSDKQSTNEKLFF	TGTGCCACCAGCGACAAACAGTCAACTAATGAAAAACTGTTTTTT
many	TRBV7-3	.	TRBJ2-6	CASSLTGSGANVLTF	TGTGCCAGCAGCTTAACCGGGTCTGGGGCCAACGTCCTGACTTTC
many	TRBV5-8	TRBD2	TRBJ2-1	CASSLVLGTSGNNEQFF	TGTGCCAGCAGCTTGGTTTTAGGGACTAGCGGGAACAATGAGCAGTTCTTC
.	TRBV25-1	.	TRBJ2-7	CASSDPGGYEQYF	TGTGCCAGCAGTGACCCGGGCGGCTACGAGCAGTACTTC
.	TRBV9	.	TRBJ2-5	CASSVGTARETQYF	TGTGCCAGCAGCGTAGGAACGGCGCGTGAGACCCAGTACTTC
once	TRBV19	TRBD1	TRBJ1-5	CASSPAGGGQPQHF	TGTGCCAGTAGTCCAGCAGGGGGAGGTCAGCCCCAGCATTTT
once	TRBV10-3	TRBD2	TRBJ2-3	CATEGTSGRTDTQYF	TGTGCCACCGAGGGGACTAGCGGGAGGACAGATACGCAGTATTTT
.	TRBV15	.	TRBJ1-2	CATSRGARGDYTF	TGTGCCACCAGCAGAGGTGCCAGGGGTGACTACACCTTC